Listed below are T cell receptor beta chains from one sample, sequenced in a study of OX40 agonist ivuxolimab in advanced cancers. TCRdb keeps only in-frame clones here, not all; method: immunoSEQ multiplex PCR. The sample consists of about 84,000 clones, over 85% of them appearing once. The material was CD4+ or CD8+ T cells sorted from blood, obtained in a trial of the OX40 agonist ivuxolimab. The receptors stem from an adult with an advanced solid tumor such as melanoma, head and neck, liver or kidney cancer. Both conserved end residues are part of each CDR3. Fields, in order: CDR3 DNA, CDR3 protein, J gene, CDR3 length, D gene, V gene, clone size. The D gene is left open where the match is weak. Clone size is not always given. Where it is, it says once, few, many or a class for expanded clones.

TGTGCCAGCAGCCAAGGGGTACAGAACAAATTAACCTATGGCTACACCTTC | CASSQGVQNKLTYGYTF | TRBJ1-2 | 17 | . | TRBV4-2 | .
TGTGCCAGCAGCCTCCCCAAGGTGGGAGAGCAGTACTTC | CASSLPKVGEQYF | TRBJ2-7 | 13 | . | TRBV7-2 | .
TGTGCCAGCAGCCGTGGGGTGGTTGACAGGGCCAGCTACGAGCAGTACTTC | CASSRGVVDRASYEQYF | TRBJ2-7 | 17 | TRBD1 | TRBV5-8 | .
TGTGCCAGCAGCCAAGCGGGCAGCGGGAGCAAGGATGAGCAGTTCTTC | CASSQAGSGSKDEQFF | TRBJ2-1 | 16 | TRBD2 | TRBV4-2 | .
TGTGCCATCAGTGTAATGGCCGCAAACACCGGGGAGCTGTTTTTT | CAISVMAANTGELFF | TRBJ2-2 | 15 | . | TRBV10-3 | .
TGTGCCAGCAGCCCCGCCACAGATACGCAGTATTTT | CASSPATDTQYF | TRBJ2-3 | 12 | . | TRBV5-4 | .
TGCGCCAGCAGCCAAGATGAGGGGGCGTACACTGAAGCTTTCTTT | CASSQDEGAYTEAFF | TRBJ1-1 | 15 | TRBD1 | TRBV4-1 | once
TGCGCCAGCAGCTTGGGCCCTACGGCTGAAGCTTTCTTT | CASSLGPTAEAFF | TRBJ1-1 | 13 | . | TRBV5-1 | .
TGCGCCAGCAGCTTGGGGGGGTCCTTCTCTGGAAACACCATATATTTT | CASSLGGSFSGNTIYF | TRBJ1-3 | 16 | . | TRBV5-1 | .
TGTGCCAGCAGCCGCCCAGGACAGGGTGGCAATCAGCCCCAGCATTTT | CASSRPGQGGNQPQHF | TRBJ1-5 | 16 | TRBD1 | TRBV2 | .
TGTGCCAGCAGCTTAGTTCCTAGCCAAGAGACCCAGTACTTC | CASSLVPSQETQYF | TRBJ2-5 | 14 | . | TRBV7-2 | few
TGTGCCAGCAGCTCCCAGGGTATCCGCGAGCAGTTCTTC | CASSSQGIREQFF | TRBJ2-1 | 13 | . | TRBV7-2 | .
TGTGCCAGCAGCTTAGGGGGGACAGGGCTCACCTACGAGCAGTACTTC | CASSLGGTGLTYEQYF | TRBJ2-7 | 16 | TRBD1 | TRBV11-2 | .
TGCGCCAGCAGGCAGGGCTCCGGGGAGCTGTTTTTT | CASRQGSGELFF | TRBJ2-2 | 12 | . | TRBV10-1 | .
TGTGCCAGCAGTTTACCCCCAGGACTAGGTGCGGACAATGAGCAGTTCTTC | CASSLPPGLGADNEQFF | TRBJ2-1 | 17 | TRBD2 | TRBV27 | few
TGCGCCAGCAGCGCCCGGACAGGGGCCCGTCGCTCCTACGAGCAGTACTTC | CASSARTGARRSYEQYF | TRBJ2-7 | 17 | TRBD1 | TRBV5-1 | .
TGTGCCAGCAGCTTAAGCCCCCCCCCGTTGGACTCACCCCTCCACTTT | CASSLSPPPLDSPLHF | TRBJ1-6 | 16 | . | TRBV7-9 | .
TGTGCCAGCAGCTTAGTCAGGACAGGGAAAGAGACCCAGTACTTC | CASSLVRTGKETQYF | TRBJ2-5 | 15 | TRBD1 | TRBV11-2 | .
TGTGCCAGCAGCTTATTCGGGGGAGGAAGCAATCAGCCCCAGCATTTT | CASSLFGGGSNQPQHF | TRBJ1-5 | 16 | . | TRBV7-6 | few
TGTGCCAGCAGATACGGGACAGGGGGAGGGAAGCCCCAGCATTTT | CASRYGTGGGKPQHF | TRBJ1-5 | 15 | TRBD1 | TRBV28 | .
TGCGCCAGCAGCCCCTCTGCTAGCGGGTCCTCCTACGAGCAGTACTTC | CASSPSASGSSYEQYF | TRBJ2-7 | 16 | TRBD2 | TRBV4-1 | .
TGTGCCAGTGGATCGACTAGCGGTGCACTTCATACGCAGTATTTT | CASGSTSGALHTQYF | TRBJ2-3 | 15 | TRBD2 | TRBV2 | once
TGCGCCAGCAGTGCCGGGATGCGGGAGACCCAGTACTTC | CASSAGMRETQYF | TRBJ2-5 | 13 | . | TRBV10-1 | .
TGCGCCAGCAGTCAGGGACACAACCAAGAGACCCAGTACTTC | CASSQGHNQETQYF | TRBJ2-5 | 14 | . | TRBV5-1 | .
TGTGCCTGGAGTCCTGGCCGCTACGAGCAGTACTTC | CAWSPGRYEQYF | TRBJ2-7 | 12 | . | TRBV30 | .
TGTGCCAGCAGCCTGGACAGCCAAATGAACACTGAAGCTTTCTTT | CASSLDSQMNTEAFF | TRBJ1-1 | 15 | . | TRBV6-4 | .
TGTGCCATCAGTGAGCGATTAGTCTCAGCTAACACTGAAGCTTTCTTT | CAISERLVSANTEAFF | TRBJ1-1 | 16 | . | TRBV10-3 | .
TGTGCCAGCAGCCCGGGACAGGGGAGGACGCAGTTCTTC | CASSPGQGRTQFF | TRBJ2-1 | 13 | TRBD1 | TRBV7-9 | .
TGTGCCAGCAGTTTTCCGGGCCGCTGGAACATTCAGTACTTC | CASSFPGRWNIQYF | TRBJ2-4 | 14 | . | TRBV14 | .
TGCAGCGTTAACAGGGGGAGGGCAGATACGCAGTATTTT | CSVNRGRADTQYF | TRBJ2-3 | 13 | . | TRBV29-1 | .
TGTGCCAGCAGCTTAAGGGGGGATACGGGGGAGCTGTTTTTT | CASSLRGDTGELFF | TRBJ2-2 | 14 | . | TRBV7-2 | .
TGCGCCAGCAGCCAGGGACTAGTTGGGTCCAATGAGCAGTTCTTC | CASSQGLVGSNEQFF | TRBJ2-1 | 15 | TRBD2 | TRBV5-1 | .
TGTGCCTGGAGTAAATGGACAGGGTTTAGCAATCAGCCCCAGCATTTT | CAWSKWTGFSNQPQHF | TRBJ1-5 | 16 | TRBD1 | TRBV30 | .
TGTGCCAGCAGCTTAGGGGGGGACAGAGCGAATAGCAATCAGCCCCAGCATTTT | CASSLGGDRANSNQPQHF | TRBJ1-5 | 18 | TRBD1 | TRBV7-8 | .
TGCGCCAGCAGCTTGGCTAGCGGGAGAGCCCTTCCCGGGGAGCTGTTTTTT | CASSLASGRALPGELFF | TRBJ2-2 | 17 | TRBD2 | TRBV5-1 | once
TGTGCCTGGAGTGTGGGCATGAACACTGAAGCTTTCTTT | CAWSVGMNTEAFF | TRBJ1-1 | 13 | . | TRBV30 | few
TGCGCCAGCAGCTGGGACCCACTCGGGTACGAGCAGTACTTC | CASSWDPLGYEQYF | TRBJ2-7 | 14 | . | TRBV5-1 | .
TGTGCCAGCAGTAACGGACAACTGCAGTTCTTC | CASSNGQLQFF | TRBJ2-1 | 11 | . | TRBV6-5 | once
TGTGCCAGTAGTATGAACTACGGCCAAGCAACTAATGAAAAACTGTTTTTT | CASSMNYGQATNEKLFF | TRBJ1-4 | 17 | . | TRBV19 | .
TGTGCCAGCAGGATAGCGGGAACCAGCTCCTACGAGCAGTACTTC | CASRIAGTSSYEQYF | TRBJ2-7 | 15 | TRBD2 | TRBV27 | .
TGTGCCAGCAGCTTGTTCCCGGGGGTGGCCGGGGAGCTGTTTTTT | CASSLFPGVAGELFF | TRBJ2-2 | 15 | . | TRBV5-6 | .
TGTGCCAGCAGCAATCCGACAGGGCCTAACTATGGCTACACCTTC | CASSNPTGPNYGYTF | TRBJ1-2 | 15 | . | TRBV21-1 | .
TGTGCCAGCAGCCCGAACTCCTACAATGAGCAGTTCTTC | CASSPNSYNEQFF | TRBJ2-1 | 13 | . | TRBV14 | once
TGCAGTGCTTGTGGCACTCGGCTCCACTTT | CSACGTRLHF | TRBJ1-6 | 10 | . | TRBV20-1 | .